These T cell receptor beta chains were read from a single sample in a study of blood T cell repertoires in COVID-19. Data came from immunoSEQ multiplex PCR; TCRdb stores just in-frame clones and leaves some out. The top ten clones hold about 2% of a sample with approximately 260,000 clones, 90% of them seen once. The specimen sequenced was peripheral blood. These receptors were collected from a woman aged 60-75 years with COVID-19, enrolled during active disease. Both conserved end residues are part of each CDR3. The D gene is left open where the match is weak. The size entry is marked missing in some rows and otherwise reads once, few, many or a size class.

size,J,length,D,V,CDR3,DNA
-,TRBJ2-5,14,-,TRBV5-1,CASSRGRDKETQYF,TGCGCCAGCAGCCGAGGCCGGGACAAAGAGACCCAGTACTTC
-,TRBJ2-6,15,-,TRBV9,CASSAPWRVANVLTF,TGTGCCAGCAGCGCCCCGTGGAGGGTGGCCAACGTCCTGACTTTC
-,TRBJ1-2,11,-,TRBV20-1,CSARAPGGYTF,TGCAGTGCTAGAGCACCAGGCGGCTACACCTTC
once,TRBJ2-7,13,-,TRBV18,CASSPPGGREQYF,TGTGCCAGCTCACCACCGGGGGGAAGGGAGCAGTACTTC
once,TRBJ1-1,14,-,TRBV6-5,CASRRTAHTTEAFF,TGTGCCAGCAGACGGACAGCCCATACCACTGAAGCTTTCTTT
-,TRBJ2-7,16,-,TRBV7-9,CASSLVGGITTYEQYF,TGTGCCAGCAGCTTAGTCGGCGGAATTACGACCTACGAGCAGTACTTC
-,TRBJ1-1,15,TRBD1,TRBV7-8,CASSLRATGASEAFF,TGTGCCAGCAGCTTACGGGCGACAGGGGCGTCTGAAGCTTTCTTT
once,TRBJ2-2,11,-,TRBV2,CASRRTGELFF,TGTGCCAGCAGGAGAACCGGGGAGCTGTTTTTT
-,TRBJ1-2,15,-,TRBV5-1,CASSLDGLANYGYTF,TGCGCCAGCAGCTTAGACGGACTAGCTAACTATGGCTACACCTTC
-,TRBJ1-4,14,TRBD1,TRBV2,CASTRDRGREKLFF,TGTGCCAGCACTAGGGACAGGGGGCGTGAAAAACTGTTTTTT
-,TRBJ1-2,15,TRBD1,TRBV6-5,CASSRTSQGAYGYTF,TGTGCCAGCAGTCGTACATCACAGGGGGCCTATGGCTACACCTTC
once,TRBJ1-2,14,-,TRBV19,CASRTRGIGDGYTF,TGTGCCAGTAGGACGCGGGGAATTGGCGATGGCTACACCTTC
-,TRBJ1-4,15,-,TRBV9,CASSPRDGYNEKLFF,TGTGCCAGCAGCCCGAGGGATGGTTATAATGAAAAACTGTTTTTT
-,TRBJ1-1,17,-,TRBV21-1,CASSPNSVPPRNTEAFF,TGTGCCAGCAGCCCTAACTCGGTTCCGCCGAGGAACACTGAAGCTTTCTTT
-,TRBJ2-1,16,-,TRBV7-9,CASSFEGSYRVDEQFF,TGTGCCAGCAGCTTCGAGGGTTCCTATCGGGTGGATGAGCAGTTCTTC
-,TRBJ1-6,15,-,TRBV9,CASSVGEGGNSPLHF,TGTGCCAGCAGCGTAGGGGAGGGAGGGAATTCACCCCTCCACTTT
-,TRBJ1-2,15,TRBD1,TRBV5-6,CASSPPTGRDYGYTF,TGTGCCAGCAGTCCTCCGACAGGGAGAGACTATGGCTACACCTTC
-,TRBJ1-5,17,-,TRBV18,CASSPPSRGNSNQPQHF,TGTGCCAGCTCACCACCGAGTCGGGGAAATAGCAATCAGCCCCAGCATTTT
-,TRBJ2-2,12,TRBD1,TRBV12-3/TRBV12-4,CASSGGTGELFF,TGTGCCAGTTCAGGGGGTACCGGGGAGCTGTTTTTT
-,TRBJ1-1,17,-,TRBV15,CATSRDSALEGNTEAFF,TGTGCCACCAGCAGAGACAGCGCCCTAGAAGGGAACACTGAAGCTTTCTTT
-,TRBJ2-5,17,TRBD2,TRBV6-2/TRBV6-3,CASSSPTSGGAGETQYF,TGTGCCAGCAGTAGCCCTACTAGCGGGGGGGCCGGTGAGACCCAGTACTTC
-,TRBJ2-1,12,-,TRBV5-4,CASSLGLNEQFF,TGTGCCAGCAGCTTGGGGCTGAATGAGCAGTTCTTC
-,TRBJ2-5,15,TRBD2,TRBV25-1,CASSPSGGARETQYF,TGTGCCAGCAGTCCTAGCGGGGGGGCTCGAGAGACCCAGTACTTC
once,TRBJ2-2,14,TRBD1,TRBV7-9,CASSLGQGSGELFF,TGTGCCAGCAGCCTGGGACAGGGATCCGGGGAGCTGTTTTTT
-,TRBJ1-1,13,TRBD1,TRBV6-4,CASRDRGSTEAFF,TGTGCCAGCAGGGACAGGGGATCCACTGAAGCTTTCTTT
-,TRBJ2-7,13,-,TRBV18,CASSSGISYEQYF,TGTGCCAGCTCATCCGGGATCTCCTACGAGCAGTACTTC
-,TRBJ2-3,17,-,TRBV19,CASSNRVQGWFADTQYF,TGTGCCAGTAGTAATAGAGTGCAGGGTTGGTTCGCAGATACGCAGTATTTT
-,TRBJ2-3,19,-,TRBV7-5,CARGGRTGILHTSTDTQYF,TGTGCCAGGGGGGGTCGGACAGGGATTCTCCATACTAGCACAGATACGCAGTATTTT
-,TRBJ1-2,13,-,TRBV30,CAWGGEANYGYTF,TGTGCCTGGGGCGGGGAAGCTAACTATGGCTACACCTTC
-,TRBJ2-5,15,TRBD1,TRBV16,CASTPGTGGQETQYF,TGTGCCAGCACGCCTGGGACAGGGGGACAAGAGACCCAGTACTTC
-,TRBJ2-5,17,TRBD1,TRBV14,CASSQVSDRTLQETQYF,TGTGCCAGCAGCCAAGTCTCGGACAGGACGCTCCAAGAGACCCAGTACTTC
-,TRBJ2-1,14,TRBD1,TRBV9,CASSVEGQGEEQFF,TGTGCCAGCAGCGTAGAGGGACAGGGCGAAGAGCAGTTCTTC
-,TRBJ2-7,14,-,TRBV30,CAWTRGSNRAEQYF,TGTGCCTGGACCCGCGGGTCCAACAGGGCCGAGCAGTACTTC
-,TRBJ1-2,15,TRBD1,TRBV6-2/TRBV6-3,CASSYSTGVAFGYTF,TGTGCCAGCAGTTACTCGACAGGGGTGGCTTTTGGCTACACCTTC
-,TRBJ1-2,14,-,TRBV30,CASLERQENYGYTF,TGTGCCTCGTTGGAAAGACAGGAAAACTATGGCTACACCTTC
-,TRBJ2-2,17,-,TRBV4-3,CASSPQRADSYTGELFF,TGCGCCAGCAGCCCTCAGAGAGCGGACAGCTACACCGGGGAACTGTTTTTT
-,TRBJ1-5,15,-,TRBV9,CASSVGGAGNQPQHF,TGTGCCAGCAGCGTAGGGGGTGCGGGGAATCAGCCCCAGCATTTT
-,TRBJ2-7,14,TRBD2,TRBV6-6,CASRGLAGAHEQYF,TGTGCCAGCAGGGGACTAGCGGGGGCCCACGAGCAGTACTTC
-,TRBJ1-1,15,-,TRBV6-4,CASPRGGRENTEAFF,TGTGCCAGCCCGAGGGGGGGCAGGGAGAACACTGAAGCTTTCTTT
-,TRBJ2-2,12,-,TRBV11-2,CASSDPGGELFF,TGTGCCAGCAGCGACCCGGGCGGGGAGCTGTTTTTT
-,TRBJ1-5,15,TRBD1,TRBV15,CATSSRTGGSQPQHF,TGTGCCACCAGCAGCAGGACAGGGGGCAGTCAGCCCCAGCATTTT
-,TRBJ2-5,16,TRBD2,TRBV15,CATSRDPAGTQETQYF,TGTGCCACCAGCAGAGATCCAGCGGGGACTCAAGAGACCCAGTACTTC